This passage covers 18 T cell receptor beta chains from one sample sequenced in a study of blood T cell repertoires in COVID-19. Repertoires were generated with immunoSEQ multiplex PCR, while TCRdb's copy carries only in-frame clones and drops some. This table has about 110,000 clones, 76% appearing once. What was sequenced was peripheral blood. The receptors were gathered from an elderly man with COVID-19, enrolled during active disease.

The rearrangement uses TRBV30 and TRBJ2-1; 8 bases agree with TRBD1. Germline assignment: CDR1 GTSNPN and CDR2 SVGIG (reference sequence). The CDR3 has 16 residues. V was pared by 1 base and J by 3 bases, with 8 bases of the junction left unmatched. The CDR3 here is CAWSAPRGQVYNEQFF. The CDR3 nucleotides are TGTGCCTGGAGTGCCCCCAGGGGGCAAGTCTACAATGAGCAGTTCTTC.

As to this clone: Because the CDR3's place on the DNA is in doubt, the DNA is left out and the CDR3 is given as listed by TCRdb. The chain is built from TRBV21-1 and TRBJ2-3; the listed D gene, TRBD1, was not tested against the DNA. TRBV21-1 is classified as a pseudogene. The CDR3 sequence runs 17 residues, both termini included. The CDR3 reads CASSKRVGQGATDTQYF.

The V and J genes are TRBV2 and TRBJ2-3, with a weak D call TRBD2 (6 bases). The V gene's germline CDR1 is SNHLY and CDR2 FYNNEI. The CDR3 has 14 residues. Between the trimmed V and J ends, which lost 4 bases and 5 bases, there was a span of 13 bases. The CDR3 protein is CASSGGDSGDTQYF. CDR3 sequence (DNA): TGTGCCAGCAGTGGAGGGGACTCCGGAGATACGCAGTATTTT.

The chain's CDR3 is CASTVPVSEGSGNTIYF. The CDR3 DNA reads TGTGCCAGCACCGTCCCGGTGTCGGAGGGCTCTGGAAACACCATATATTTT. The chain couples TRBV28 to TRBJ1-3, with D hard to call. Germline V gives CDR1 MDHEN, CDR2 SYDVKM. There are 17 residues in the CDR3. Deletions cut 7 bases from V and 0 bases from J, with 19 bases between.

V and J are TRBV28 and TRBJ1-1; D ambiguous. There are 16 residues in the CDR3. V was pared by 1 base and J by 1 base, with 13 bases between. The germline V gene encodes CDR1 MDHEN and CDR2 SYDVKM. The CDR3, as DNA: TGTGCCAGCAGTTTATCGCTAACGCAGCGGAACACTGAAGCTTTCTTT. This encodes CASSLSLTQRNTEAFF.

This chain connects TRBV7-2 to TRBJ2-1, with TRBD2 as a possible D gene (6 bases). The germline V gene encodes CDR1 SGHTA and CDR2 FQGNSA. With 1 base removed from V and 0 bases from J, the gap between germline ends came to 19 bases. This CDR3 is 19 amino acids long. CDR3 in amino acids: CASSLGLGATRRSYNEQFF. The CDR3 region has the DNA TGTGCCAGCAGCTTAGGGCTTGGGGCGACTAGGCGCTCCTACAATGAGCAGTTCTTC.

The rearrangement joins TRBV29-1 to TRBJ1-5; a possible D gene is TRBD1 (5 bases). Between the trimmed V and J ends, which lost 4 bases and 4 bases, there was a span of 11 bases. There are 13 residues in the CDR3. In germline, CDR1 is SQVTM, CDR2 ANQGSEA. The CDR3 here is CSVGDSPNQPQHF. For the CDR3, the DNA is TGCAGCGTTGGTGACAGTCCAAATCAGCCCCAGCATTTT.

The gene calls are TRBV28 and TRBJ1-1; D perhaps matches TRBD1 (6 bases). The germline V and J ends were trimmed by 3 bases and 7 bases, with 18 bases remaining between them. Per germline, CDR1 MDHEN and CDR2 SYDVKM. The CDR3 spans 15 residues. CDR3 nucleotides: TGTGCCAGCAGTTTCATAATACAGGGAGCTCGTGAAGCTTTCTTT. Encoded protein: CASSFIIQGAREAFF.

The rearrangement uses TRBV15 and TRBJ1-3; D not resolved. The length of the CDR3 is 14 residues. Per germline, CDR1 LNHNV and CDR2 YYDKDF (reference sequence). The V gene lost 4 bases and the J gene lost 0 bases, with 7 bases spanning the gap. For the CDR3, the DNA is TGTGCCACCAGCACTCGGTCCTCTGGAAACACCATATATTTT. This encodes CATSTRSSGNTIYF. The full variable domain, in which reference TRBV15 and TRBJ1-3 provide the parts outside the CDR3, is DAMVIQNPRYQVTQFGKPVTLSCSQTLNHNVMYWYQQKSSQAPKLLFHYYDKDFNNEADTPDNFQSRRPNTSFCFLDIRSPGLGDTAMYLCATSTRSSGNTIYFGEGSWLTVV.

This clone was seen many times. This chain joins TRBV6-5 and TRBJ2-7; D perhaps matches TRBD2 (6 bases). The CDR3 contains 16 residues. Trimming pared 0 bases from V and 3 bases from J, leaving 15 bases between. Germline lookup yields CDR1 MNHEY and CDR2 SVGAGI. The CDR3 region is CASSYSGGEWVYEQYF. CDR3 bases: TGTGCCAGCAGTTACTCAGGCGGGGAATGGGTCTACGAGCAGTACTTC.

The sample holds a few counts of this clone. The rearrangement links TRBV6-5 to TRBJ1-2; D gene uncertain. The CDR3 totals 13 residues. V dropped 0 bases and J dropped 6 bases, with 8 bases sitting between them. The germline gives CDR1 MNHEY, CDR2 SVGAGI. CDR3 bases: TGTGCCAGCAGTTACTCCCCCCGGGATGGCTACACCTTC. Its protein product is CASSYSPRDGYTF.

The chain combines TRBV7-6 with TRBJ1-6, with D maybe TRBD1 (5 bases). Germline V gene sequence: CDR1 SGHVS, CDR2 FNYEAQ. This CDR3 has 18 amino acids. V was cut by 2 bases and J by 10 bases, with 24 bases left in between. The CDR3 DNA sequence: TGTGCCAGCAGCTTAATCCCCCAAGGACAAACGGAAGCCTCACCCCTCCACTTT. It yields the protein CASSLIPQGQTEASPLHF.

V usage is TRBV19 and J usage is TRBJ2-1; TRBD2 agrees at 8 bases. V dropped 2 bases and J dropped 1; count of bases not matched to a gene: 4. The CDR3 covers 16 residues. Germline CDR1 is LNHDA and CDR2 is SQIVND (reference sequence). CDR3 residues: CASSIKTSASYNEQFF. CDR3 DNA: TGTGCCAGTAGTATAAAGACTAGCGCATCCTACAATGAGCAGTTCTTC.

This chain uses TRBV5-1 with TRBJ2-1, with 10 bases identical to TRBD2. Unmatched junction bases numbered 3, after V lost 3 bases and J lost 3 bases. Germline V gene lookup returns CDR1 SGHRS and CDR2 YFSETQ. The CDR3 contains 15 residues. The CDR3 DNA reads as TGCGCCAGCAGCTCGGGACTAGCGTACTACAATGAGCAGTTCTTC. It is translated as CASSSGLAYYNEQFF.

The chain recombines TRBV28 with TRBJ1-1; 10 nucleotides match TRBD1. V was pared by 5 bases and J by 4 bases, with 10 bases of the junction left unmatched. This CDR3 comprises 16 residues. CDR1 and CDR2 (germline): MDHEN, SYDVKM. The CDR3 DNA reads as TGTGCCAGCAGTCCTCCGGGACAGGGGAGAAGCACTGAAGCTTTCTTT. It is translated as CASSPPGQGRSTEAFF.

The V call is TRBV19, the J call TRBJ1-2, with no clear D. Between the trimmed V and J ends, which lost 2 bases and 4 bases, there was a span of 5 bases. The CDR3 has 12 residues. Germline V CDR1 and CDR2: LNHDA, SQIVND (reference sequence). The CDR3 protein is CASSINSYGYTF. The CDR3 region has the DNA TGTGCCAGTAGTATAAACAGCTATGGCTACACCTTC.

The chain carries TRBV5-1 and TRBJ1-1; D unclear. Germline V gene data show CDR1 as SGHRS and CDR2 as YFSETQ. The CDR3 totals 14 residues. With 2 bases removed from V and 3 bases from J, the gap between germline ends came to 11 bases. The DNA of the CDR3 is TGCGCCAGCAGCTTCCGGGGAGATTACACTGAAGCTTTCTTT. It translates to CASSFRGDYTEAFF.

This chain joins TRBV10-1 and TRBJ2-5; a weak D match, TRBD2 (6 bases). Trimming shortened V by 0 bases and J by 4 bases, and 12 bases separated the two germline ends. Germline V CDR1 and CDR2: WNHNN, SYGVQD (reference sequence). The CDR3 is 15 amino acids. The CDR3 loop reads CASSESGSAGETQYF. CDR3 bases: TGCGCCAGCAGTGAGTCCGGGAGCGCTGGAGAGACCCAGTACTTC.